This T cell receptor (beta chain) was captured in a study of T cell changes during pregnancy in multiple sclerosis. Sequencing was performed with immunoSEQ multiplex PCR; in TCRdb, only in-frame clones are kept and a portion is missing. Of tens of thousands of clones in the sample, approximately 92% were seen once. The CDR3 covers 13 residues. Germline loops: CDR1 SGHAT, CDR2 FQDESV (reference sequence). Trimming cost V 5 bases and J 7 bases, with 11 bases left between them. This sequence originates from a female donor in good health, enrolled as a control in a pregnancy study. The sample was peripheral blood, taken in the third trimester of pregnancy. The V gene is TRBV11-1, the J gene TRBJ2-2; weak D call: TRBD2 (5 bases). The CDR3: CASSIVGGGELFF. CDR3 nucleotide sequence: TGTGCCAGCAGCATCGTAGGAGGCGGGGAGCTGTTTTTT.